The 29 T cell receptor beta chains below come from one sample, sequenced in a study of breast tumors, draining lymph nodes, adjacent tissues. Axillary draining lymph nodes of breast cancer patients supplied the node samples. TCRdb re-analysed the multiplex PCR reads in MiXCR, keeping a single row per CDR3 protein. The sample carries 150,000 to 200,000 distinct CDR3 sequences, about 33% recorded once. Material: axillary lymph node tissue. The receptors here all came from a female donor with breast cancer. Some clones in this sample may be carry-over from other donors' samples.

This clonotype was detected ten times or more. With a much larger clone just one base away, this may be a read error. The rearrangement joins TRBV9 to TRBJ2-5; perhaps TRBD1 as D (7 bases). In germline, CDR1 is SGDLS, CDR2 YYNGEE. This CDR3 is 14 amino acids long. The CDR3: CASSVAGGLETQSF. CDR3 in DNA: TGTGCCAGCAGCGTAGCAGGGGGGCTGGAGACCCAGTCCTTC.

Concerning this clonotype itself: Being one base from a much bigger clone, this may be a read error. The conserved phenylalanine or tryptophan normally closing the CDR3 is absent here, so this likely arose from a read error. The V gene is TRBV27, the J gene TRBJ1-2; no firm D call. This CDR3 is built from 15 residues. Germline CDR1 MNHEY, CDR2 SMNVEV (reference sequence). Trimming took off 4 bases at V and 4 bases at J, with 16 bases between the two ends. CDR3 in amino acids: CASSSVRTLSYGYTS. CDR3 coding DNA: TGTGCCAGCAGTTCGGTTCGTACCCTTAGCTATGGCTACACCTCC.

The chain links TRBV28 to TRBJ2-1, with 9 bases lining up with TRBD2. The ends lost 5 bases at V and 5 bases at J; junction bases unmatched: 13. The CDR3 extends over 17 amino acids. Germline V gene sequence: CDR1 MDHEN, CDR2 SYDVKM. CDR3 nucleotides: TGTGCCAGCAGTCCTATGACGACTAGCGGAGACCACAATGAGCAGTTCTTC. This encodes CASSPMTTSGDHNEQFF.

The chain is built from TRBV30 and TRBJ1-1; D remains unclear. Between the trimmed V and J ends, which lost 5 bases and 2 bases, there was a span of 12 bases. The CDR3 loop spans 13 amino acids. Germline CDR1 GTSNPN, CDR2 SVGIG (reference sequence). The CDR3 coding sequence is TGTGCCTGGTGCAAAGGCGATAACACTGAAGCTTTCTTT. Its protein is CAWCKGDNTEAFF.

A word on this clonotype: Given a much more abundant clone one base away, this may be a read error. The chain joins TRBV30 to TRBJ1-2; tentative D call: TRBD1 (5 bases). The germline gives CDR1 GTSNPN, CDR2 SVGIG (reference sequence). The V and J ends lost 5 bases and 6 bases respectively, with 13 bases between them. The CDR3 loop spans 12 amino acids. CDR3 DNA sequence: TGTGCCTGGGGTTCGGGGGGTAATGGCTACACCTTC. It yields the protein CAWGSGGNGYTF.

The chain links TRBV7-2 to TRBJ2-2; possible D gene TRBD2, 6 bases. CDR3 length equals 14 residues. Germline V gene lookup returns CDR1 SGHTA and CDR2 FQGNSA. Trimming left V 6 bases short and J 2 bases short, with 10 bases between. CDR3 in amino acids: CASSPGVNTGELFF. The DNA for the CDR3 is TGTGCCAGCAGTCCGGGAGTAAACACCGGGGAGCTGTTTTTT. The full variable domain, its missing parts supplied by reference TRBV7-2 and TRBJ2-2, is GAGVSQSPSNKVTEKGKDVELRCDPISGHTALYWYRQSLGQGLEFLIYFQGNSAPDKSGLPSDRFSAERTGGSVSTLTIQRTQQEDSAVYLCASSPGVNTGELFFGEGSRLTVL.

Concerning this clonotype itself: Lacking the conserved final phenylalanine or tryptophan, this CDR3 likely reflects a read error. The gene calls are TRBV7-9 and TRBJ2-1; unclear D gene. CDR1 and CDR2 from the germline V gene are SEHNR and FQNEAQ (reference sequence). The CDR3 spans 14 residues. CDR3 sequence (DNA): TGTACCAGCAGCTTCTCCACTAAGAGCAATGAGCAGTTCCTC. It specifies CTSSFSTKSNEQFL.

The chain is built from TRBV10-3 and TRBJ2-7; D uncertain. Germline V gene lookup returns CDR1 ENHRY and CDR2 SYGVKD. The CDR3 is 14 amino acids. Trimming removed 2 bases from V and 1 base from J, with 9 bases in between. CDR3 sequence: CAISEENRSYEQYF. Written as DNA, the CDR3 is TGTGCCATCAGTGAGGAGAACAGATCCTACGAGCAGTACTTC.

Many counts were recorded for this clonotype. The J gene is TRBJ2-3, the V gene TRBV6-5; no reliable D call. Germline values: CDR1 MNHEY, CDR2 SVGAGI. Trimming took 5 bases from V and 4 from J, leaving 4 bases between them. The CDR3 is 11 residues long. The CDR3: CASSRADTQYF. In DNA, the CDR3 is TGTGCCAGCAGTCGGGCAGATACGCAGTATTTT.

This clonotype was seen many times. V gene TRBV5-1 combines with J gene TRBJ2-1, with D tentatively TRBD1 (6 bases). The CDR3 runs to 12 residues. The germline CDR1 and CDR2 sequences are SGHRS and YFSETQ. Trimming pared 7 bases from V and 7 bases from J, leaving 12 bases between. CDR3 in amino acids: CASGTTGNEQFF. The CDR3, as DNA: TGCGCCAGCGGAACAACAGGGAATGAGCAGTTCTTC.

This rearrangement joins TRBV28 to TRBJ2-3; 8 nucleotides line up with TRBD2. The germline CDR1 and CDR2 sequences are MDHEN and SYDVKM. The V segment lost 5 bases and the J segment 0 bases; nucleotides outside the gene matches: 7. This CDR3 has 16 amino acids. The CDR3 region has the DNA TGTGCCAGCAGTCGCGCTAGCGGGTCTAGCACAGATACGCAGTATTTT. Translated: CASSRASGSSTDTQYF.

This clonotype appeared a few times. Just one base apart from a much larger clone, this may be a read error. CDR3 protein: CSASWNGQQSF. The CDR3 region has the DNA TGCAGTGCTAGCTGGAATGGGCAGCAGTCCTTC. This rearrangement joins TRBV20-1 to TRBJ2-1; D is uncertain. The germline V gene encodes CDR1 DFQATT and CDR2 SNEGSKA (reference sequence). The CDR3 has 11 residues.

In this sample, this clonotype turned up a few times. It may be a read error: a sequence one base away is much more abundant. The chain combines TRBV6-1 with TRBJ1-5; D remains unclear. The CDR3 runs 11 residues. V was trimmed by 6 bases and J by 4 bases, leaving 4 bases between them. The germline V gene encodes CDR1 MNHNS and CDR2 SASEGT. CDR3 in amino acids: CASRQNQPQHF. The CDR3 nucleotides read TGTGCCAGCAGACAGAATCAGCCCCAGCATTTT.

On this clonotype itself: Given the absence of the conserved phenylalanine or tryptophan at the CDR3 end, a read error is likely. It is unclear where the CDR3 begins or ends on the DNA, so no DNA is shown, and the CDR3 is as TCRdb lists it. The rearrangement joins TRBV19 to TRBJ2-7; TRBD2, the table's D call, was not compared with the DNA. CDR1 is LNHDA and CDR2 is SQIVND in the germline V gene (reference sequence). From its first to its last residue, the CDR3 has 15 amino acids. The CDR3 loop reads CASSQRLAGSPTSST.

This clonotype was seen many times. The chain has TRBV10-3 and TRBJ2-7; TRBD1 matches 8 bases. After removal of 0 bases from V and 0 bases from J, the junction contained 4 bases not matched to a gene. The V gene's germline CDR1 is ENHRY and CDR2 SYGVKD. CDR3 length: 16 residues. CDR3 DNA sequence: TGTGCCATCAGTGAGTCGAGGACAGGGAACTCCTACGAGCAGTACTTC. This encodes CAISESRTGNSYEQYF.

As regards this clonotype: This sequence may be a read error, since a much larger clone differs from it by one base. The chain carries TRBV6-5 and TRBJ2-6; 7 bases are a match to TRBD2. Per germline, CDR1 MNHEY and CDR2 SVGAGI. This CDR3 region has 15 residues. For the CDR3, the DNA is TGTGCCAGCAGTCACCGGGACTATGGGGCCAGCGTCCTGACTTTC. This encodes CASSHRDYGASVLTF.

This clonotype came up once. At one end, the junction sequence differs from germline, possibly due to a read error. This chain uses TRBV7-9 with TRBJ1-6; weak D call: TRBD1 (5 bases). Germline V gene data show CDR1 as SEHNR and CDR2 as FQNEAQ (reference sequence). The CDR3 contains 14 residues. In DNA form, the CDR3 reads TGTGCCAGTAGTGGAGGGGCGCAGTATTCGCCCCTCCACTTT. This sequence encodes CASSGGAQYSPLHF.

The table lists this clonotype with many counts. A single base separates this from a much larger clone, so it may be a read error. The chain links TRBV20-1 to TRBJ2-5, with 10 nucleotides matching TRBD2. The germline gives CDR1 DFQATT, CDR2 SNEGSKA (reference sequence). There are 14 residues in the CDR3. The V segment lost 5 bases and the J segment 7 bases; nucleotides outside the gene matches: 10. CDR3 residues: CSALTSGVGATQYF. CDR3 in DNA: TGCAGTGCTCTTACTAGCGGGGTCGGTGCGACCCAGTACTTC.

This clonotype has ten or more counts. This chain connects TRBV20-1 to TRBJ1-4; possibly TRBD1 for D (6 bases). Germline CDR1 DFQATT, CDR2 SNEGSKA (reference sequence). CDR3 size: 15 residues. V was clipped by 0 bases and J by 7 bases, with 15 bases between them. The CDR3 loop reads CSARDWTEGGEKLFF. The CDR3, as DNA: TGCAGTGCTAGAGATTGGACGGAGGGGGGTGAAAAACTGTTTTTT.

The table lists this clonotype with many counts. The rearrangement uses TRBV30 and TRBJ1-3; no clear D. Germline V lookup: CDR1 GTSNPN, CDR2 SVGIG (reference sequence). CDR3 length: 16 amino acids. Trimming took off 4 bases at V and 2 bases at J, with 18 bases between the two ends. The CDR3 is CAWMFSGSVAGNTIYF. The CDR3 DNA reads TGTGCCTGGATGTTTAGTGGCAGCGTTGCTGGAAACACCATATATTTT.

This clonotype was counted many times. This chain links TRBV4-1 with TRBJ2-1; TRBD1 might be the D (5 bases). Trimming removed 3 bases from V and 7 bases from J, with 22 bases in between. The CDR3 length is 17 residues. CDR1 and CDR2 from the germline V gene are MGHRA and YSYEKL. CDR3 protein: CASSQSKGSAASNEQFF. The CDR3 bases are TGCGCCAGCAGCCAGAGCAAGGGGTCCGCAGCCTCGAATGAGCAGTTCTTC.

This clonotype was picked up a small number of times. The chain carries TRBV27 and TRBJ2-1; the match to TRBD2 covers 7 bases. The CDR3 is 17 residues long. V was clipped by 1 base and J by 7 bases; unmatched bases: 13. Per the germline V gene, CDR1 is MNHEY and CDR2 is SMNVEV (reference sequence). The CDR3 DNA reads TGTGCCAGCAGTTTATTACCCGAGCGGGAACGATGGAATGAGCAGTTCTTC. Residues: CASSLLPERERWNEQFF.

This clonotype was observed many times. V usage is TRBV3-1 and J usage is TRBJ2-7; D not certain. Trimming took 8 bases from V and 3 from J, leaving 11 bases between them. The length of the CDR3 is 12 residues. CDR1 and CDR2 (germline): LGHDT, YNNKEL (reference sequence). CDR3 sequence: CASHIGVYEQYF. The DNA of the CDR3 is TGTGCCAGCCACATTGGCGTCTACGAGCAGTACTTC.

About this clonotype itself: Being one base from a much bigger clone, this may be a read error. The chain uses TRBV9 and TRBJ2-5; TRBD2 matches at 7 bases. The CDR3 consists of 14 residues. From germline, CDR1 is SGDLS and CDR2 YYNGEE. This chain's CDR3 is CASSHGTIQETQSF. CDR3 bases: TGTGCCAGCAGCCACGGGACTATCCAAGAGACCCAGTCCTTC.

The V gene is TRBV9, the J gene TRBJ1-4; 8 bases match TRBD1. Germline CDR1 is SGDLS and CDR2 is YYNGEE. V was clipped by 2 bases and J by 5 bases; unmatched bases: 8. CDR3 length: 16 amino acids. Written as DNA, the CDR3 is TGTGCCAGCAGCGTCGGACAGGGAAGGTTCAATGAAAAACTGTTTTTT. Protein product: CASSVGQGRFNEKLFF.

This clonotype came up many times. The rearrangement joins TRBV19 to TRBJ2-7; 7 positions match TRBD1. This CDR3 region has 12 residues. Per germline, CDR1 LNHDA and CDR2 SQIVND (reference sequence). Trimming took 9 bases from V and 6 from J; bases not matched to a gene: 8. The CDR3 loop reads CASRQGWSEQYF. As DNA, the CDR3 is TGTGCCAGCCGACAGGGATGGAGCGAGCAGTACTTC.

A word on this clonotype: At one end, the junction sequence differs from germline, possibly due to a read error. V usage is TRBV7-9 and J usage is TRBJ1-2; 9 bases map to TRBD1. Germline CDR1 SEHNR, CDR2 FQNEAQ (reference sequence). The CDR3 length is 15 residues. The CDR3, as DNA: TGTGCCAGCAGCCCCCGGGGGACAGGGAGGCAAGGCTACCCCTTC. It translates to CASSPRGTGRQGYPF.

Ten or more counts support this clonotype. This rearrangement joins TRBV7-8 to TRBJ2-7; 10 positions match TRBD2. The CDR3 spans 16 residues. V lost 5 bases and J lost 3; bases outside the gene matches: 10. The germline CDR1 and CDR2 sequences are SGHVS and FQNEAQ. DNA of the CDR3: TGTGCCAGCAGCCCCCAACTCCTAGCGGGAGTCTACGAGCAGTACTTC. This sequence encodes CASSPQLLAGVYEQYF.

The V call is TRBV18, the J call TRBJ2-3; the D gene is possibly TRBD2 (5 bases). Germline values: CDR1 KGHSH, CDR2 LQKENI. Trimming shortened V by 3 bases and J by 1 base, and 14 bases separated the two germline ends. The CDR3 has 16 amino acids. The CDR3 protein is CASSPIAPAGTDTQYF. The CDR3 DNA reads TGTGCCAGCTCACCGATAGCTCCAGCGGGCACAGATACGCAGTATTTT.